This record covers a single T cell receptor beta chain. Its antigen is not known. This sample is drawn from a study of T-cell memory formation after mild COVID-19. The study, taken as a whole, reports: Later expanders leaned toward CD4+, whereas clones contracting from day 15 to 85 were balanced CD4/CD8. Within pre-infection memory, some responding clones were found, suggesting cross-reactive memory joined.

It was 5'RACE with constant-segment primers that produced the TCR alpha and TCR beta cDNA libraries, which carried sample barcodes and UMIs. TCRdb re-called the 5' RACE reads through MiXCR, storing one row per CDR3 protein. The sample has hundreds of thousands of distinct CDR3 sequences, about 20% seen once. Germline loops: CDR1 MNHEY, CDR2 SVGAGI. The CDR3 spans 14 residues. Trimming stripped 1 base from V and 2 bases from J, with 8 bases between. The chain recombines TRBV6-5 with TRBJ2-5, with TRBD1 as a possible D gene (6 bases). Sequencing used PBMCs or a T cell subset sorted from them (not recorded which). This TCR was sampled from an adult woman who had mild COVID-19 (a few samples of this study predate the infection). Cell type and time point are not known. The CDR3 DNA is TGTGCCAGCAGTTACTTGACAGGTCAAGAGACCCAGTACTTC. Its protein product is CASSYLTGQETQYF.